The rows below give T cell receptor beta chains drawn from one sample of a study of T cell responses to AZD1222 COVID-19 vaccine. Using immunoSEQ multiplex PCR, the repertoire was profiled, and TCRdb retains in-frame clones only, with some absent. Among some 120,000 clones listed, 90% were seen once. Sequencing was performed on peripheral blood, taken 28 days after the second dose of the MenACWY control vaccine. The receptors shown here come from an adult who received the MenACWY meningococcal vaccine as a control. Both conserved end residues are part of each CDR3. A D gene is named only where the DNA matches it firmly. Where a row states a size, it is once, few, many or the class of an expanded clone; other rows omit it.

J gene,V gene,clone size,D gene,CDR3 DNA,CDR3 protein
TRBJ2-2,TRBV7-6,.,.,TGTGCCAGCAGCTTAGTGCCGACCGGGGAGCTGTTTTTT,CASSLVPTGELFF
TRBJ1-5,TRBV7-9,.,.,TGTGCCAGCAGCAAAGGACACGAAGATAGCAATCAGCCCCAGCATTTT,CASSKGHEDSNQPQHF
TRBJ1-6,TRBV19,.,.,TGTGCCAGTAGTATGCAGGTAGGGGGTGTGGGTTCACCCCTCCACTTT,CASSMQVGGVGSPLHF
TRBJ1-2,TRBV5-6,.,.,TGTGCCAGCAGCTTTGGATGGACCGGCTACACCTTC,CASSFGWTGYTF
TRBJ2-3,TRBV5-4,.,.,TGTGCCAGCAGCTTGGGTAGGGAGACAGATACGCAGTATTTT,CASSLGRETDTQYF
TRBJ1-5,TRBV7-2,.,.,TGTGCCAGCAGCTTCTCAGGGCGAGGCAATCAGCCCCAGCATTTT,CASSFSGRGNQPQHF
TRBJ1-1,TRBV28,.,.,TGTGCCAGCAGTACCGGAGTGGCAGGGGACACTGAAGCTTTCTTT,CASSTGVAGDTEAFF
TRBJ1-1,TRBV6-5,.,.,TGTGCCAGCAGCCGTGGGGGGGTGCGTGAAGCTTTCTTT,CASSRGGVREAFF
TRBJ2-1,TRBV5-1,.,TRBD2,TGCGCCAGCAGCTTGGGGGGCCTAGCGGATAATGAGCAGTTCTTC,CASSLGGLADNEQFF
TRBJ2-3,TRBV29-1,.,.,TGCAGCGCCGGGACGGACAGCACAGATACGCAGTATTTT,CSAGTDSTDTQYF
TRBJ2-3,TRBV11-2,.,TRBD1,TGTGCCAGCAGCCACCCCGTTTCCCAGGGGGAAGATACGCAGTATTTT,CASSHPVSQGEDTQYF
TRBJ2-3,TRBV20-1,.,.,TGCAGTGCAACCCGGGCAGATACGCAGTATTTT,CSATRADTQYF
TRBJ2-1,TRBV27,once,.,TGTGCCAGCCTCAAATTGGGTGAGCAGTTCTTC,CASLKLGEQFF
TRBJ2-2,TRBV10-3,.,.,TGTGCCACCCAGCCGGGGCCGAACACCGGGGAGCTGTTTTTT,CATQPGPNTGELFF
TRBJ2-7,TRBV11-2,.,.,TGTGCCAGCAGCTTAGAAACCAGGGATCTTGCCTACGAGCAGTACTTC,CASSLETRDLAYEQYF
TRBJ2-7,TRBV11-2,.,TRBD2,TGTGCCAGCAGCTTAGGGTGGGTTACTAGCGGGAGGTCTTACGAGCAGTACTTC,CASSLGWVTSGRSYEQYF
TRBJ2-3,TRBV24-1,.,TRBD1,TGTGCCACCAGTGAGGTGACAGGGGGCAGGATTAGCACAGATACGCAGTATTTT,CATSEVTGGRISTDTQYF
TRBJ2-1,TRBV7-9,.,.,TGTGCCAGCAGCTTAGGGGCGATGGGACGGTTCTTC,CASSLGAMGRFF
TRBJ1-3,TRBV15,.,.,TGTGCCACCAGCACGTTAGGGTCTGGAAACACCATATATTTT,CATSTLGSGNTIYF
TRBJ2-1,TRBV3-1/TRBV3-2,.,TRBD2,TGTGCCAGCAGCCAAGAGTCTCTAGCGGGGTCCTACAATGAGCAGTTCTTC,CASSQESLAGSYNEQFF
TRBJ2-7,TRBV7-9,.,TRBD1,TGTGCCAGCAGCTTAGATCCGGGACAGGGGGCCTACGAGCAGTACTTC,CASSLDPGQGAYEQYF
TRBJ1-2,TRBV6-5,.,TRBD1,TGTGCCAGTACCTTGGACAGGGGCTATGGCTACACCTTC,CASTLDRGYGYTF
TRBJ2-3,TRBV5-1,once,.,TGCGCCAGCAGCTTGGGGGACAGCACAGATACGCAGTATTTT,CASSLGDSTDTQYF
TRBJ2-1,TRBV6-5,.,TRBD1,TGTGCCAGCAGCGGACAGGGGGAGTACAATGAGCAGTTCTTC,CASSGQGEYNEQFF
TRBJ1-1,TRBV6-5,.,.,TGTGCCAGCAGTTACGAGGGGGGCTACACTGAAGCTTTCTTT,CASSYEGGYTEAFF
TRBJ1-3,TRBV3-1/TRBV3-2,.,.,TGTGCCAGCAGCTACTCACAGGGTACCCCTGGAAACACCATATATTTT,CASSYSQGTPGNTIYF
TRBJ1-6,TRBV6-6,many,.,TGTGCCAGCAGTCGATCAAAAGCCGAGTCCTCCTATAATTCACCCCTCCACTTT,CASSRSKAESSYNSPLHF
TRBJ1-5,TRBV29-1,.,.,TGCAGCGTTGCGGGGGACAATCAGCCCCAGCATTTT,CSVAGDNQPQHF
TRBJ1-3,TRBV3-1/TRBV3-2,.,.,TGTGCCAGCAGCCAAGTCCGTACTACCCGCTCTGGAAACACCATATATTTT,CASSQVRTTRSGNTIYF
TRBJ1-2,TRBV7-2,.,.,TGTGCCAGCAGCCCGCCCTTTGCGGGGTCGGGTACTTATGGCTACACCTTC,CASSPPFAGSGTYGYTF
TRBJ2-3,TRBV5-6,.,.,TGTGCCAGCAGCATGCATGACAGACTTCATACGCAGTATTTT,CASSMHDRLHTQYF
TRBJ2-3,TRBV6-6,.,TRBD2,TGTGCCAGCAGTAAGGCCGGCGGGGGGTCAGATACGCAGTATTTT,CASSKAGGGSDTQYF
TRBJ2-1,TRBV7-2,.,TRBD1,TGTGCCAGCAGCACGGACAGGGGCTCCTACAATGAGCAGTTCTTC,CASSTDRGSYNEQFF
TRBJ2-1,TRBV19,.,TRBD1,TGTGGGACAGGGAAATCCTACAATGAGCAGTTCTTC,CGTGKSYNEQFF
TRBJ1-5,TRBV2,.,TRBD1,TGTGCCAGCAGTTCGTGGACAGGGGAGGGAAGTCAGCCCCAGCATTTT,CASSSWTGEGSQPQHF
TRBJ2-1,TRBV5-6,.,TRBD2,TGTGCCAGCAGCTTGGAACTAGCGGGAGGATATTCCTACAATGAGCAGTTCTTC,CASSLELAGGYSYNEQFF
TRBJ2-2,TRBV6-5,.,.,TGTGCCAGCAGTTATGGGTATACCGGGGAGCTGTTTTTT,CASSYGYTGELFF
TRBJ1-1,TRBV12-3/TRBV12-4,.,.,TGTGCCAGCAGTTTCATCTCGGGCGCTGAAGCTTTCTTT,CASSFISGAEAFF
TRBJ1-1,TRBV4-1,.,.,TGCGCCAGCAGCCAAGTGGGGAACACTGAAGCTTTCTTT,CASSQVGNTEAFF
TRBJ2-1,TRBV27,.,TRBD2,TGTGCCAGCGGGAAGAAGACTAGCGGCTCCAATGAGCAGTTCTTC,CASGKKTSGSNEQFF
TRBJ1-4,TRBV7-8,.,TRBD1,TGTGCCAGCGCCGGGACAGCGTATGAAAAACTGTTTTTT,CASAGTAYEKLFF
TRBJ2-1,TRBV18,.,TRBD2,TGTGCCAGCTCAATAGCGGGAGGGGACAATGAGCAGTTCTTC,CASSIAGGDNEQFF
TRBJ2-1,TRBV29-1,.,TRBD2,TGCAGCGTTGAGGTCGGGACTAGCGGACAAATTGGCCAGTTCTTC,CSVEVGTSGQIGQFF
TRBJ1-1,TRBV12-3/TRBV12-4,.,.,TGTGCCAGCAGGAGAGGACAGAACACTGAAGCTTTCTTT,CASRRGQNTEAFF
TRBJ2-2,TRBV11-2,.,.,TGTGCCAGCAGCTTCCGGGGGACGACGAACACCGGGGAGCTGTTTTTT,CASSFRGTTNTGELFF
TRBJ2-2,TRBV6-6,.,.,TGTGCCAGCAGTTCACAGGTCCCTTCGAACACCGGGGAGCTGTTTTTT,CASSSQVPSNTGELFF
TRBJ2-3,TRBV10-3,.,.,TGTGCCATCAGTCTCTCAGATACGCAGTATTTT,CAISLSDTQYF
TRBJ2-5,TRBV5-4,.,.,TGTGCCAGCAGCCGGGCCGCAGGCGTTGGACAAGAGACCCAGTACTTC,CASSRAAGVGQETQYF
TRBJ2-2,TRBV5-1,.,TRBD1,TGCGCCAGCAGAACCGGACAGGGGGCAAACACCGGGGAGCTGTTTTTT,CASRTGQGANTGELFF
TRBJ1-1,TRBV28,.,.,TGTGCCAGCAGTTTGGGTCAGAACACTGAAGCTTTCTTT,CASSLGQNTEAFF
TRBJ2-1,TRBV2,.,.,TGTGCCAGCAGTGATAAACAGCTACGCTCCTACAATGAGCAGTTCTTC,CASSDKQLRSYNEQFF
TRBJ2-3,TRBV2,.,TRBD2,TGTGCCAGCAGTGTCGGACTAGCGGGGGGCCCCACAGATACGCAGTATTTT,CASSVGLAGGPTDTQYF
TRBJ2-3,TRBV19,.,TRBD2,TGTGCCAGTAGTATAGTAGCGGGGGGAAGCACAGATACGCAGTATTTT,CASSIVAGGSTDTQYF
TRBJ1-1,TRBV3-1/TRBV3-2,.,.,TGTGCCAGCAGCCAAGCCCGGGGAGCACTGAACACTGAAGCTTTCTTT,CASSQARGALNTEAFF
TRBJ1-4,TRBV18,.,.,TGTGCCAGCTCACAACTCTCCGGACAAACAACTAATGAAAAACTGTTTTTT,CASSQLSGQTTNEKLFF
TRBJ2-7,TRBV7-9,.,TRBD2,TGTGCCAGCAGCTTCGCCGGGACTAACGAGCAGTACTTC,CASSFAGTNEQYF
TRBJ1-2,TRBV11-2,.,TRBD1,TGTGCCAGCAGCGAGGGACAGGGGGGTTTCTATGGCTACACCTTC,CASSEGQGGFYGYTF
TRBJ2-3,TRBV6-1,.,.,TGTGCCAGCAGTGAATTTGCTTCCCTGGCGGAAAGCACAGATACGCAGTATTTT,CASSEFASLAESTDTQYF
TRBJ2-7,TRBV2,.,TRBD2,TGTGCCAGCAGGGGGACTAGCGGGAGCTACGAGCAGTACTTC,CASRGTSGSYEQYF